This T cell receptor beta chain was sequenced during a study of T cells in Graves' hyperthyroidism and ophthalmopathy. The length of the CDR3 is 16 residues. Per the germline V gene, CDR1 is SGDLS and CDR2 is YYNGEE. V dropped 3 bases and J dropped 2; count of bases not matched to a gene: 7. Details on this clonotype: Its antigen is unknown.

General study findings and limits: Blood also carried most thyroid clonotypes expanded above 0.001.

Under 3 months was the duration of disease in ophthalmopathy patients, who also had a Clinical Activity Score of at least 3 and a NOSPECS grade of at least 4. The PBMCs had their origin in roughly 10 ml of fresh peripheral blood. TCR beta CDR3 regions were amplified from RNA transcripts. RT-PCR in the first round (using the HTBI primer set) targeted the TCR CDR3. A single record per CDR3 protein comes from TCRdb applying MiXCR to the multiplex PCR reads. The sample has about 290,000 distinct CDR3 sequences, roughly 18% seen once; the top ten hold about 35%. Sequencing was done on a sample of blood. The chain recombines TRBV9 with TRBJ2-3; 9 bases match TRBD2. This receptor was identified in a man in his forties or fifties with Graves' ophthalmopathy. In DNA form, the CDR3 reads TGTGCCAGCAGCGCGGCCGGGACTAGCCCCACAGATACGCAGTATTTT. It specifies CASSAAGTSPTDTQYF.